These 20 T cell receptor beta chains came from one sample sequenced in a study of siplizumab effects on memory and regulatory T cells. Generated by immunoSEQ multiplex PCR, the TCRdb table keeps only in-frame clones and is missing some. The data show about 56,000 clones, around 98% seen once. Sequences were obtained from naive CD8+ T cells sorted from blood. The receptors were sampled from a human donor in good health.

V is TRBV5-1 and J is TRBJ2-2; 8 nucleotides agree with TRBD2. V shed 5 bases, J shed 4 bases, and the junction held 7 bases outside the gene matches. The V gene's germline CDR1 is SGHRS and CDR2 YFSETQ. This CDR3 is built from 15 residues. CDR3 sequence reads: CASSEGAGVTGELFF. The CDR3, as DNA: TGCGCCAGCAGTGAAGGAGCGGGAGTCACCGGGGAGCTGTTTTTT.

The gene calls are TRBV6-5 and TRBJ2-3; D gene ambiguous. With 4 bases removed from V and 0 bases from J, the gap between germline ends came to 8 bases. CDR3 size: 14 residues. CDR1 and CDR2 (germline): MNHEY, SVGAGI. The CDR3 nucleotides read TGTGCCAGCAGTTTAGGAGTTAGCACAGATACGCAGTATTTT. Encoded protein: CASSLGVSTDTQYF.

The chain recombines TRBV15 with TRBJ2-5, with 13 bases fitting TRBD2. In germline, CDR1 is LNHNV, CDR2 YYDKDF (reference sequence). This CDR3 region has 17 residues. V shed 0 bases and J 7 bases; nucleotides not matched to a gene: 8. CDR3 residues: CATSRDRTSGSGGTQYF. The CDR3 DNA reads as TGTGCCACCAGCAGAGATAGGACTAGCGGGAGTGGGGGGACCCAGTACTTC.

The chain recombines TRBV7-9 with TRBJ2-1; tentatively, D is TRBD2 (6 bases). This CDR3 spans 12 amino acids. V was cut by 4 bases and J by 7 bases, with 8 bases left in between. Germline V gives CDR1 SEHNR, CDR2 FQNEAQ (reference sequence). Here the CDR3 reads CASSSRGNEQFF. The CDR3 bases are TGTGCCAGCAGCTCCCGGGGGAATGAGCAGTTCTTC.

The chain recombines TRBV2 with TRBJ2-7; a weak D match, TRBD1 (5 bases). CDR1 is SNHLY, CDR2 FYNNEI, per germline. The CDR3 length is 12 residues. Trimming removed 7 bases at V and 3 bases at J, with 10 bases between. The CDR3 DNA follows: TGTGCCAGCATTATGACAGACTACGAGCAGTACTTC. It encodes CASIMTDYEQYF.

The CDR3 DNA reads as TGTGCCAGCAGCTTCGGGACTAGCGGGGACTACGAGCAGTACTTC. The encoded protein is CASSFGTSGDYEQYF. The J gene is TRBJ2-7, the V gene TRBV7-2, with 13 bases aligning to TRBD2. V was pared by 3 bases and J by 3 bases, with 2 bases of the junction left unmatched. This CDR3 is built from 15 residues. Germline V gives CDR1 SGHTA, CDR2 FQGNSA.

V is TRBV27 and J is TRBJ2-2; D is undetermined. CDR1 and CDR2 (germline): MNHEY, SMNVEV (reference sequence). Trimming took off 2 bases at V and 6 bases at J, with 7 bases between the two ends. The CDR3 is 13 amino acids. CDR3 amino acids: CASSLAQAGELFF. CDR3 in DNA: TGTGCCAGCAGTTTAGCCCAGGCCGGGGAGCTGTTTTTT.

The chain combines TRBV7-9 with TRBJ1-2; weak D call: TRBD1 (6 bases). Looked up from germline, CDR1 is SEHNR and CDR2 is FQNEAQ (reference sequence). V was pared by 6 bases and J by 2 bases, with 13 bases between. The CDR3 runs to 14 residues. CDR3 in DNA: TGTGCCAGCAGTCTCGGGACACTCAACTATGGCTACACCTTC. As protein: CASSLGTLNYGYTF.

This chain uses TRBV7-9 with TRBJ2-2; 7 nucleotides agree with TRBD2. The CDR3 consists of 18 residues. Germline V gene sequence: CDR1 SEHNR, CDR2 FQNEAQ (reference sequence). V lost 1 base and J lost 0; bases outside the gene matches: 8. CDR3: CASSLGPRGSANTGELFF. The CDR3 DNA reads as TGTGCCAGCAGCTTAGGTCCGCGCGGGAGCGCGAACACCGGGGAGCTGTTTTTT.

The chain carries TRBV5-4 and TRBJ2-4; possible D gene TRBD1, 5 bases. This CDR3 is 11 amino acids long. Trimming took 3 bases from V and 12 from J, leaving 10 bases between them. The germline V gene encodes CDR1 SGHNT and CDR2 YYREEE (reference sequence). CDR3 DNA sequence: TGTGCCAGCAGCTACCTAGACAGTCAGTACTTC. Protein sequence: CASSYLDSQYF.

This chain links TRBV7-9 with TRBJ2-3, with TRBD2 identical over 15 bases. CDR3 size: 17 residues. CDR1 SEHNR and CDR2 FQNEAQ come from the germline V gene (reference sequence). Germline trimming cut 2 bases from V and 6 bases from J; bases unmatched to any gene: 6. In nucleotides, the CDR3 is TGTGCCAGCAGCTTACCTACTGGACTAGCGGGAGGGGATACGCAGTATTTT. Translating it yields CASSLPTGLAGGDTQYF.

The rearrangement links TRBV2 to TRBJ2-7; no firm D call. The germline V and J ends were trimmed by 10 bases and 7 bases, with 14 bases remaining between them. The germline V gene has CDR1 SNHLY and CDR2 FYNNEI. The CDR3 spans 11 residues. Here the CDR3 reads CATKGGNEQYF. For the CDR3, the DNA is TGTGCCACCAAGGGCGGTAATGAGCAGTACTTC.

The chain carries TRBV30 and TRBJ1-1, with D possibly TRBD1 on 5 matching bases. The germline gives CDR1 GTSNPN, CDR2 SVGIG (reference sequence). The CDR3 is 13 residues long. V lost 2 bases to trimming and J lost 4 bases, with 11 bases between them. The CDR3 bases are TGTGCCTGGAGTACCGGGGGGACCACTGAAGCTTTCTTT. It codes for CAWSTGGTTEAFF.

This sequence joins TRBV28 and TRBJ2-7, with D perhaps TRBD2 (7 bases). The CDR3 contains 14 residues. Trimming cost V 7 bases and J 2 bases, with 15 bases left between them. Germline V gene lookup returns CDR1 MDHEN and CDR2 SYDVKM. CDR3: CASTQGGLAYEQYF. Here the CDR3 DNA reads TGTGCCAGCACACAGGGCGGACTAGCCTACGAGCAGTACTTC.

Regarding this clone: A junction end diverges from the germline sequence, so it may reflect a read error. V gene TRBV6-6 combines with J gene TRBJ2-7, with D uncertain. The CDR3 covers 12 residues. Germline CDR1 and CDR2: MNHNY and SVGAGI (reference sequence). CDR3 in DNA: TGTGCCAGCGGTTACGCCAGGTACGAGCAGTACTTC. Translating gives CASGYARYEQYF.

The rearrangement links TRBV30 to TRBJ1-5; TRBD1 is a possible D gene (5 bases). Germline CDR1 reads GTSNPN; CDR2 reads SVGIG (reference sequence). The CDR3 is 13 amino acids. The V and J ends lost 5 bases and 7 bases respectively, with 15 bases between them. The CDR3 loop is CAWQSGVTQPQHF. In DNA form, the CDR3 reads TGTGCCTGGCAGTCGGGGGTGACCCAGCCCCAGCATTTT.

The rearrangement uses TRBV28 and TRBJ2-1; 8 nucleotides match TRBD1. The CDR3 contains 16 residues. With V trimmed by 5 bases and J by 0 bases, 6 bases remained unmatched. The V gene's germline CDR1 is MDHEN and CDR2 SYDVKM. DNA of the CDR3: TGTGCCAGCAGTATCGACAGGGGTGGCTCCTACAATGAGCAGTTCTTC. It is translated as CASSIDRGGSYNEQFF.

V usage is TRBV6-5 and J usage is TRBJ2-5; 7 nucleotides agree with TRBD1. CDR3 length: 13 amino acids. Trimming at V came to 6 bases and at J to 5 bases, leaving 6 bases not matched to a gene. CDR1 is MNHEY and CDR2 is SVGAGI in the germline V gene. In DNA form, the CDR3 reads TGTGCCAGCAGCCCCGGGACAGCTGAGACCCAGTACTTC. It translates to CASSPGTAETQYF.

This rearrangement joins TRBV28 to TRBJ2-7; the match to TRBD1 covers 7 bases. The V and J ends lost 3 bases and 0 bases, in that order; junction bases with no gene match: 2. CDR1 and CDR2 (germline): MDHEN, SYDVKM. This CDR3 contains 14 residues. The CDR3 here is CASSLTGSSYEQYF. The CDR3 DNA reads as TGTGCCAGCAGTTTGACAGGGTCCTCCTACGAGCAGTACTTC.

The chain uses TRBV7-2 and TRBJ2-3; TRBD2 agrees at 8 bases. The CDR3 is 18 amino acids. V was pared by 1 base and J by 1 base, with 10 bases of the junction left unmatched. From germline, CDR1 is SGHTA and CDR2 FQGNSA. This chain's CDR3 is CASSLVSGTRSGTDTQYF. The CDR3 coding sequence is TGTGCCAGCAGCTTAGTCTCCGGGACTAGATCGGGCACAGATACGCAGTATTTT.